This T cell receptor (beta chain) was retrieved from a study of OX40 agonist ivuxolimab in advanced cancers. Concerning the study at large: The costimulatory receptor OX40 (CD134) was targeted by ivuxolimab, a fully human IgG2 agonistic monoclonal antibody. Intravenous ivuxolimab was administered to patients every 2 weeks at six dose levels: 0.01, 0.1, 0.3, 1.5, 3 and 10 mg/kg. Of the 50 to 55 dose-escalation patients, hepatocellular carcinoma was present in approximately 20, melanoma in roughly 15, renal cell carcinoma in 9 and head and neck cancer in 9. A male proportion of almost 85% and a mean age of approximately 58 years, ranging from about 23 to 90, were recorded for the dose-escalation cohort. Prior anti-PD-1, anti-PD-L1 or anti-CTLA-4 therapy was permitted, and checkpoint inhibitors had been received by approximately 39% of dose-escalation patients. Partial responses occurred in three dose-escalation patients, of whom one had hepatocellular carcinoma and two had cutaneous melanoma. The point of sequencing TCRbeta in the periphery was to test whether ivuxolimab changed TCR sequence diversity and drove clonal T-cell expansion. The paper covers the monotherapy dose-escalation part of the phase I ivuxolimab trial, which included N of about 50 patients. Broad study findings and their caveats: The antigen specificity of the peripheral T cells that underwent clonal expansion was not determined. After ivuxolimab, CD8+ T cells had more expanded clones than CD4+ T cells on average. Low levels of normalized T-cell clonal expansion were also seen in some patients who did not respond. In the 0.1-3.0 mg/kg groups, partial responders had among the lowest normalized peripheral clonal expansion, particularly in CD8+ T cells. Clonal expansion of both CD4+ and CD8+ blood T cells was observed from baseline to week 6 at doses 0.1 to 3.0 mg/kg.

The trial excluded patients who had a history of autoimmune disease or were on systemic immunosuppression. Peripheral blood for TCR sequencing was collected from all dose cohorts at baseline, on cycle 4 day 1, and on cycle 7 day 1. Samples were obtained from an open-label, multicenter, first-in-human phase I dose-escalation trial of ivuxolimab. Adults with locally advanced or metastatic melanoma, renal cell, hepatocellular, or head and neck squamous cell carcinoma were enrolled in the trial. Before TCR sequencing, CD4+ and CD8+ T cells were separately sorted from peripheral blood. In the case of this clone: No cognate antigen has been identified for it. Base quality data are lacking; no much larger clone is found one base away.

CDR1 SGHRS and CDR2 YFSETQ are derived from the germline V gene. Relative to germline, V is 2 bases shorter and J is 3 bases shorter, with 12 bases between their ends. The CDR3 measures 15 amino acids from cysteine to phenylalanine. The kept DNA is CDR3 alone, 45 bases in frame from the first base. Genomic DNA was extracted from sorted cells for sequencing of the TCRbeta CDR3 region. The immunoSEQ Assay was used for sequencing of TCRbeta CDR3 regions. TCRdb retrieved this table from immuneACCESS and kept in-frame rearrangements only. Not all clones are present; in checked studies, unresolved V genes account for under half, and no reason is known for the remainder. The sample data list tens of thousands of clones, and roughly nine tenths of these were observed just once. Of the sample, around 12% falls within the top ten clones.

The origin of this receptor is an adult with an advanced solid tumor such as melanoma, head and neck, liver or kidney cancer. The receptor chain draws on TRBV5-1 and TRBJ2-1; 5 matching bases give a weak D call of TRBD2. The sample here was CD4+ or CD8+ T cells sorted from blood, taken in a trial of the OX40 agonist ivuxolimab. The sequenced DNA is TGCGCCAGCAGCTTAGCGGCAAATAGCTACAATGAGCAGTTCTTC. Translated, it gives CASSLAANSYNEQFF.